This TCR beta chain was captured in a study of beta chain features in type 1 diabetes. Study findings and constraints: Type 1 diabetes patients showed a moderate but significant shortening of TCRB CDR3s in all four CD4+ subsets.

This clone was recorded a few times. Antigen specificity is unknown. Expressed TCRB transcripts were sequenced because the entire RNA isolate underwent reverse transcription. Profiling relied on immunoSEQ multiplex PCR, and the TCRdb table lists in-frame clones only, not all of them. The sample consists of 300,000 or so clones, around 9.7% of them appearing once. Purity of each sorted population was above 95%. The CDR3 has 17 residues. The germline gives CDR1 ENHRY, CDR2 SYGVKD. The V end was cut by 5 bases, the J end by 0 bases, with 14 bases between. The chain joins TRBV10-3 to TRBJ2-6, with a tentative D call TRBD1 (6 bases). This TCR was sampled from a man younger than 40 with type 1 diabetes. Sequenced: central memory CD4+ T cells from blood. CDR3 DNA: TGTGCCATCAGTCGACAGGAGACAGCCTCTGGGGCCAACGTCCTGACTTTC. It is translated as CAISRQETASGANVLTF.